This T cell receptor beta chain came from a study of beta chain features in type 1 diabetes. The CDR3 has 11 amino acids. The germline gives CDR1 GTSNPN, CDR2 SVGIG (reference sequence). The germline V and J ends were trimmed by 5 bases and 5 bases, with 9 bases remaining between them. cDNA synthesis used the whole RNA isolate, giving expressed TCRB sequences. Repertoires were generated with immunoSEQ multiplex PCR, while TCRdb's copy carries only in-frame clones and drops some. The sample records 300,000 to 450,000 clones, 15% to 20% being singletons. Isolation of CD4+ naive, central memory, regulatory and stem cell-like memory cells was achieved by sorting via CD45RO/CCR7/CD25/CD127/CD95/CD27. Each sorted population was over 98% pure.

The chain couples TRBV30 to TRBJ2-5; D possibly corresponds to TRBD1 (6 bases). The sequence was obtained from a woman aged 18-35 years in good health. The specimen sequenced was naive CD4+ T cells from blood. The CDR3 sequence: CAWGTWETQYF. DNA for the CDR3: TGTGCCTGGGGGACATGGGAGACCCAGTACTTC.